Listed below are T cell receptor beta chains from one sample, sequenced in a study of cytomegalovirus exposure and HLA in healthy donors. Some clones are missing from TCRdb's copy, which holds only in-frame ones; the method was immunoSEQ multiplex PCR. Altogether approximately 110,000 clones are present, approximately 70% being singletons, with the ten largest covering around 4.8%. The material sequenced was PBMCs. These receptors all stem from a man between 60 and 70 years old in good health and CMV-seropositive. Both conserved end residues are part of each CDR3. A D gene is named only where the DNA matches it firmly. Clone size is shown for a subset of rows, as once, few, many or a class of expanded clone.

CDR3 protein: CASSAGWGGVGNTIYF; CDR3 DNA: TGTGCCAGCAGCGCAGGATGGGGGGGCGTCGGAAACACCATATATTTT; J gene: TRBJ1-3; D gene: NA; V gene: TRBV9; clone size: NA
CDR3 protein: CASSQISSGVYEQYF; CDR3 DNA: TGCGCCAGCAGCCAGATCTCTAGCGGAGTCTACGAGCAGTACTTC; J gene: TRBJ2-7; D gene: TRBD2; V gene: TRBV4-1; clone size: few
CDR3 protein: CASSISPTAITGTQYF; CDR3 DNA: TGTGCCAGTAGTATATCGCCTACCGCAATTACTGGGACCCAGTACTTC; J gene: TRBJ2-5; D gene: NA; V gene: TRBV19; clone size: NA
CDR3 protein: CASSGRGGWNSPLHF; CDR3 DNA: TGTGCCAGCAGTGGTCGGGGTGGGTGGAATTCACCCCTCCACTTT; J gene: TRBJ1-6; D gene: NA; V gene: TRBV2; clone size: once
CDR3 protein: CASSLGQPSSGNTIYF; CDR3 DNA: TGCGCCAGCAGCTTGGGACAGCCGAGCTCTGGAAACACCATATATTTT; J gene: TRBJ1-3; D gene: NA; V gene: TRBV5-1; clone size: NA
CDR3 protein: CAWSEGLAKDTQYF; CDR3 DNA: TGTGCCTGGAGTGAGGGCCTAGCGAAGGATACGCAGTATTTT; J gene: TRBJ2-3; D gene: NA; V gene: TRBV30; clone size: few
CDR3 protein: CASSVEGAPGELFF; CDR3 DNA: TGTGCCAGCAGCGTAGAAGGGGCGCCCGGGGAGCTGTTTTTT; J gene: TRBJ2-2; D gene: NA; V gene: TRBV9; clone size: NA
CDR3 protein: CASSLSHTEAFF; CDR3 DNA: TGCGCCAGCAGCCTCAGTCACACTGAAGCTTTCTTT; J gene: TRBJ1-1; D gene: NA; V gene: TRBV5-1; clone size: NA
CDR3 protein: CASSDPGRGYTF; CDR3 DNA: TGTGCCAGCAGTGACCCAGGCAGGGGCTACACCTTC; J gene: TRBJ1-2; D gene: NA; V gene: TRBV6-4; clone size: NA
CDR3 protein: CASRTGSGNTIYF; CDR3 DNA: TGCGCCAGCAGGACAGGGTCCGGAAACACCATATATTTT; J gene: TRBJ1-3; D gene: TRBD1; V gene: TRBV5-1; clone size: NA
CDR3 protein: CASSLGGRGTGSPLHF; CDR3 DNA: TGCGCCAGCAGCTTGGGGGGCCGAGGGACTGGGTCACCCCTCCACTTT; J gene: TRBJ1-6; D gene: NA; V gene: TRBV5-1; clone size: NA
CDR3 protein: CASSLDVDEQYF; CDR3 DNA: TGTGCCAGCAGCTTAGATGTAGACGAGCAGTACTTC; J gene: TRBJ2-7; D gene: NA; V gene: TRBV11-2; clone size: NA
CDR3 protein: CASSPSAGELFF; CDR3 DNA: TGTGCCAGTAGTCCGTCGGCCGGGGAGCTGTTTTTT; J gene: TRBJ2-2; D gene: NA; V gene: TRBV19; clone size: NA
CDR3 protein: CASSLVSQGAGELFF; CDR3 DNA: TGCGCCAGCAGCTTGGTTTCTCAGGGGGCCGGGGAGCTGTTTTTT; J gene: TRBJ2-2; D gene: TRBD1; V gene: TRBV5-1; clone size: NA
CDR3 protein: CSSANPDTQYF; CDR3 DNA: TGCAGTAGTGCTAACCCAGATACGCAGTATTTT; J gene: TRBJ2-3; D gene: NA; V gene: TRBV20-1; clone size: NA
CDR3 protein: CASSLPGADRGSEKLFF; CDR3 DNA: TGTGCCAGCAGCCTCCCGGGGGCGGACAGGGGGAGTGAAAAACTGTTTTTT; J gene: TRBJ1-4; D gene: TRBD1; V gene: TRBV4-2; clone size: once
CDR3 protein: CASSILPGPGYNEQFF; CDR3 DNA: TGTGCCAGTAGTATATTGCCAGGGCCCGGCTACAATGAGCAGTTCTTC; J gene: TRBJ2-1; D gene: NA; V gene: TRBV19; clone size: NA
CDR3 protein: CASRLEGTFREQYF; CDR3 DNA: TGTGCCAGCAGGTTGGAAGGGACATTTCGCGAGCAGTACTTC; J gene: TRBJ2-7; D gene: NA; V gene: TRBV5-6; clone size: NA
CDR3 protein: CARTHGTGWLRLYTEAFF; CDR3 DNA: TGTGCCCGCACCCACGGGACAGGGTGGCTGAGGTTGTACACTGAAGCTTTCTTT; J gene: TRBJ1-1; D gene: TRBD1; V gene: TRBV28; clone size: NA
CDR3 protein: CASNTGGDTNEKLFF; CDR3 DNA: TGTGCCAGCAACACAGGGGGAGATACTAATGAAAAACTGTTTTTT; J gene: TRBJ1-4; D gene: TRBD1; V gene: TRBV9; clone size: NA
CDR3 protein: CSVEIGTWAGGYTF; CDR3 DNA: TGCAGCGTTGAAATCGGGACATGGGCGGGTGGCTACACCTTC; J gene: TRBJ1-2; D gene: NA; V gene: TRBV29-1; clone size: few
CDR3 protein: CASSPTGGTTNEKLFF; CDR3 DNA: TGTGCCAGCAGCCCGACAGGGGGGACAACTAATGAAAAACTGTTTTTT; J gene: TRBJ1-4; D gene: TRBD1; V gene: TRBV4-2; clone size: NA
CDR3 protein: CASSVDLLDTQYF; CDR3 DNA: TGTGCCAGCAGCGTAGATCTCCTGGATACGCAGTATTTT; J gene: TRBJ2-3; D gene: NA; V gene: TRBV6-4; clone size: NA
CDR3 protein: CAWSVRLLGWGQGGEQYF; CDR3 DNA: TGTGCCTGGAGTGTACGACTTCTGGGCTGGGGACAGGGTGGCGAGCAGTACTTC; J gene: TRBJ2-7; D gene: TRBD1; V gene: TRBV30; clone size: NA
CDR3 protein: CASSATGANTGELFF; CDR3 DNA: TGCGCCAGCAGCGCGACAGGCGCGAACACCGGGGAGCTGTTTTTT; J gene: TRBJ2-2; D gene: NA; V gene: TRBV5-1; clone size: NA
CDR3 protein: CASRRDRGADYGYTF; CDR3 DNA: TGTGCCAGCAGGCGGGACAGGGGCGCAGACTATGGCTACACCTTC; J gene: TRBJ1-2; D gene: TRBD1; V gene: TRBV6-5; clone size: NA
CDR3 protein: CASSVYPEQETQYF; CDR3 DNA: TGTGCCAGCAGCGTATACCCGGAGCAAGAGACCCAGTACTTC; J gene: TRBJ2-5; D gene: NA; V gene: TRBV9; clone size: once
CDR3 protein: CASSDRLAGKTQYF; CDR3 DNA: TGTGCCAGCAGTGACCGGCTAGCGGGGAAGACCCAGTACTTC; J gene: TRBJ2-5; D gene: TRBD2; V gene: TRBV6-4; clone size: NA
CDR3 protein: CASSLAARQVYGYTF; CDR3 DNA: TGTGCCAGCAGTTTAGCGGCTCGGCAGGTCTATGGCTACACCTTC; J gene: TRBJ1-2; D gene: NA; V gene: TRBV6-1; clone size: NA
CDR3 protein: CASSLSLAGITDTQYF; CDR3 DNA: TGTGCCAGCAGCTTGAGCCTAGCGGGGATCACAGATACGCAGTATTTT; J gene: TRBJ2-3; D gene: TRBD2; V gene: TRBV5-4; clone size: NA
CDR3 protein: CASSLSAVTDTQYF; CDR3 DNA: TGCGCCAGCAGCTTGTCCGCGGTCACAGATACGCAGTATTTT; J gene: TRBJ2-3; D gene: NA; V gene: TRBV5-1; clone size: NA
CDR3 protein: CASTAGDDTGELFF; CDR3 DNA: TGTGCCAGCACCGCCGGGGATGACACCGGGGAGCTGTTTTTT; J gene: TRBJ2-2; D gene: NA; V gene: TRBV7-9; clone size: few
CDR3 protein: CSVPTGGGELFF; CDR3 DNA: TGCAGCGTCCCGACCGGGGGCGGGGAGCTGTTTTTT; J gene: TRBJ2-2; D gene: NA; V gene: TRBV29-1; clone size: NA
CDR3 protein: CASSLDRGAYEQYF; CDR3 DNA: TGTGCCAGCAGCTTAGACAGGGGGGCCTACGAGCAGTACTTC; J gene: TRBJ2-7; D gene: TRBD1; V gene: TRBV7-2; clone size: NA
CDR3 protein: CASSWAPLKYNEKLFF; CDR3 DNA: TGTGCCAGTAGTTGGGCGCCACTCAAGTATAATGAAAAACTGTTTTTT; J gene: TRBJ1-4; D gene: NA; V gene: TRBV19; clone size: NA
CDR3 protein: CASSSSGRRTGELFF; CDR3 DNA: TGCGCCAGCAGCTCTTCTGGTCGGAGAACCGGGGAGCTGTTTTTT; J gene: TRBJ2-2; D gene: NA; V gene: TRBV5-1; clone size: NA
CDR3 protein: CASSLLGRNSPLHF; CDR3 DNA: TGTGCCAGCAGTTTACTCGGCAGGAATTCACCCCTCCACTTT; J gene: TRBJ1-6; D gene: NA; V gene: TRBV27; clone size: NA
CDR3 protein: CASSFPGATEAFF; CDR3 DNA: TGTGCCAGCAGTTTTCCGGGAGCCACTGAAGCTTTCTTT; J gene: TRBJ1-1; D gene: NA; V gene: TRBV5-5; clone size: NA
CDR3 protein: CSVDWGRYGYTF; CDR3 DNA: TGCAGCGTTGATTGGGGGCGGTATGGCTACACCTTC; J gene: TRBJ1-2; D gene: NA; V gene: TRBV29-1; clone size: once
CDR3 protein: CASSIQGSGNTIYF; CDR3 DNA: TGTGCCAGCAGCATACAGGGTTCTGGAAACACCATATATTTT; J gene: TRBJ1-3; D gene: NA; V gene: TRBV9; clone size: NA
CDR3 protein: CASSQDQDTEAFF; CDR3 DNA: TGTGCCAGCAGCCAAGATCAGGACACTGAAGCTTTCTTT; J gene: TRBJ1-1; D gene: NA; V gene: TRBV4-2; clone size: NA
CDR3 protein: CASSALHQQETQYF; CDR3 DNA: TGTGCCAGCAGCGCCTTACACCAACAAGAGACCCAGTACTTC; J gene: TRBJ2-5; D gene: NA; V gene: TRBV5-5; clone size: NA
CDR3 protein: CASSPDSAGNYGYTF; CDR3 DNA: TGTGCCAGCAGTCCCGACAGTGCCGGGAACTATGGCTACACCTTC; J gene: TRBJ1-2; D gene: NA; V gene: TRBV5-6; clone size: NA
CDR3 protein: CASSLDGAQPQHF; CDR3 DNA: TGTGCCAGCAGCTTAGACGGAGCTCAGCCCCAGCATTTT; J gene: TRBJ1-5; D gene: NA; V gene: TRBV7-9; clone size: NA
CDR3 protein: CASSLNFRDSPLHF; CDR3 DNA: TGTGCCAGCAGCTTAAATTTCAGGGATTCACCCCTCCACTTT; J gene: TRBJ1-6; D gene: NA; V gene: TRBV7-3; clone size: NA
CDR3 protein: CASSFREGLAHTDTQYF; CDR3 DNA: TGCGCCAGCAGCTTTCGGGAGGGCCTAGCCCACACAGATACGCAGTATTTT; J gene: TRBJ2-3; D gene: TRBD2; V gene: TRBV5-1; clone size: NA
CDR3 protein: CASGSGQVEQFF; CDR3 DNA: TGTGCTAGTGGTTCCGGACAGGTGGAGCAGTTCTTC; J gene: TRBJ2-1; D gene: TRBD1; V gene: TRBV12-5; clone size: NA
CDR3 protein: CASERGEFTDTQYF; CDR3 DNA: TGCGCCAGCGAGCGGGGGGAATTCACAGATACGCAGTATTTT; J gene: TRBJ2-3; D gene: TRBD2; V gene: TRBV10-2; clone size: few
CDR3 protein: CASSQGQNYGYTF; CDR3 DNA: TGTGCCAGCAGCCAGGGACAGAACTATGGCTACACCTTC; J gene: TRBJ1-2; D gene: TRBD1; V gene: TRBV11-2; clone size: NA
CDR3 protein: CASSEAATGGAYSYEQYF; CDR3 DNA: TGTGCCAGCAGTGAAGCTGCGACAGGGGGCGCTTACTCCTACGAGCAGTACTTC; J gene: TRBJ2-7; D gene: TRBD1; V gene: TRBV6-1; clone size: NA
CDR3 protein: CASSEGARHYEQYF; CDR3 DNA: TGTGCCAGCAGTGAAGGTGCCAGGCACTACGAGCAGTACTTC; J gene: TRBJ2-7; D gene: NA; V gene: TRBV6-1; clone size: few
CDR3 protein: CASSPGQGTDTQYF; CDR3 DNA: TGTGCCAGCAGTCCAGGACAGGGCACAGATACGCAGTATTTT; J gene: TRBJ2-3; D gene: TRBD1; V gene: TRBV28; clone size: NA